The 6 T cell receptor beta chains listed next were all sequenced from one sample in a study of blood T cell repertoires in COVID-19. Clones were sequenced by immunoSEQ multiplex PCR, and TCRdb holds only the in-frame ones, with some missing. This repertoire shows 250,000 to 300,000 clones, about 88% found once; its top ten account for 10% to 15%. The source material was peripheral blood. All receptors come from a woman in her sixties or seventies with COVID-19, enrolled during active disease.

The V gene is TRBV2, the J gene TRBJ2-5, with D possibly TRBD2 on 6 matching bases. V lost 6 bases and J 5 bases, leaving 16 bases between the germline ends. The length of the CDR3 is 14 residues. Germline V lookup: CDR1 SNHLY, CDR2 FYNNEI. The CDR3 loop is CASRPGLRVETQYF. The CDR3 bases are TGTGCCAGCAGGCCGGGACTGCGGGTGGAGACCCAGTACTTC.

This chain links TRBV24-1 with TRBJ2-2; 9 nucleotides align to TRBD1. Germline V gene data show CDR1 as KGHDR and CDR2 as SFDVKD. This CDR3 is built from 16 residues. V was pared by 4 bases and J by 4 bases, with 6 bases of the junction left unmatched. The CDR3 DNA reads TGTGCCACCAGTGACTCGGGACAGGGATTCACCGGGGAGCTGTTTTTT. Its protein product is CATSDSGQGFTGELFF.

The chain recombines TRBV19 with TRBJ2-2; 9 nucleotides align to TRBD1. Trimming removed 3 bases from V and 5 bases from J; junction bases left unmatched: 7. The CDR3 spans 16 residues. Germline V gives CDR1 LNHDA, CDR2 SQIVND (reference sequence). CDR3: CASSIPRTGETGELFF. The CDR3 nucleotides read TGTGCCAGTAGTATTCCCCGGACAGGGGAGACCGGGGAGCTGTTTTTT.

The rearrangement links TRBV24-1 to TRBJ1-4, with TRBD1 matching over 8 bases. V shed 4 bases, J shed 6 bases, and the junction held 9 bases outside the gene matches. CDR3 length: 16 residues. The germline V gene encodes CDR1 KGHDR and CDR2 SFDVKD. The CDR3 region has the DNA TGTGCCACCAGTGACTCTAGACAGGGGAGTTATGAAAAACTGTTTTTT. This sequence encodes CATSDSRQGSYEKLFF.

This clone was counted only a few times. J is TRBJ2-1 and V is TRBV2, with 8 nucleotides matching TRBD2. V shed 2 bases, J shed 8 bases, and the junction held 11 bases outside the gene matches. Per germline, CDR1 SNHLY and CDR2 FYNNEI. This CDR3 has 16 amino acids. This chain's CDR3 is CASSESRLAGGYEQFF. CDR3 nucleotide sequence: TGTGCCAGCAGTGAATCCCGGCTAGCGGGCGGGTATGAGCAGTTCTTC.

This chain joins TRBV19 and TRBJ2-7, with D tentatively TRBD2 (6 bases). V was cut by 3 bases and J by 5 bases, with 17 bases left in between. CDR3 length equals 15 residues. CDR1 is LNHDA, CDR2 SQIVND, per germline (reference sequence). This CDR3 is CASSILAGGFDEQYF. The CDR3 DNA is TGTGCCAGTAGTATTTTAGCCGGGGGTTTCGACGAGCAGTACTTC.